This T cell receptor (beta chain) was found in a study of blood T cell repertoires in COVID-19. Study summary: The United States, Italy and Spain supplied acute and convalescent COVID-19 samples. From T cells, B-cell-depleted T cells, or PBMCs came the material, which was cDNA or gDNA.

Original data processing: Reference gene primer amplification gave nucleated cell count estimates. Using immunoSEQ multiplex PCR, the repertoire was profiled, and TCRdb retains in-frame clones only, with some absent. The D gene and trimming were derived from the DNA, and the V and J assignments and clone size from that table. Of about 160,000 clones in the sample, approximately 95% were seen once. This clone was counted a single time. The material sequenced was peripheral blood. The receptor was derived from a woman aged 45-65 years with acute or convalescent COVID-19.

The CDR3 protein is CASSIGGSNTGELFF. In nucleotides, the CDR3 is TGTGCCAGTAGTATTGGAGGGTCAAACACCGGGGAGCTGTTTTTT. The chain recombines TRBV19 with TRBJ2-2, with a possible D match to TRBD2 (6 bases). The V gene's germline CDR1 is LNHDA and CDR2 SQIVND (reference sequence). CDR3 length equals 15 residues. V was trimmed by 3 bases and J by 2 bases, leaving 10 bases between them.